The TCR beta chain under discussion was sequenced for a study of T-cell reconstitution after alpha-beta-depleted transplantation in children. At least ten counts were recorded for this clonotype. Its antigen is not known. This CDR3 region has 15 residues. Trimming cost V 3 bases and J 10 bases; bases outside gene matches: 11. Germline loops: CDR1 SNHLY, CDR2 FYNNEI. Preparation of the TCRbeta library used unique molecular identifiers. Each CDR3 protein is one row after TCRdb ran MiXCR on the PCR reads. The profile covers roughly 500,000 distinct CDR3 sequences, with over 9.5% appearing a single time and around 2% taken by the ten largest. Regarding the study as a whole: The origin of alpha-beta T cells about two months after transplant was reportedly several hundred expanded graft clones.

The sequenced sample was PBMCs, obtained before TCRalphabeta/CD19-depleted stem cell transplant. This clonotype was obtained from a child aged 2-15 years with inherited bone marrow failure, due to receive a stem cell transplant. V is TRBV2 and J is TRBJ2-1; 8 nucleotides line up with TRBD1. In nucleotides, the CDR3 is TGTGCCAGCAGTGACGGGGACAGGATTTTTCGAGAGCAGTTCTTC. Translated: CASSDGDRIFREQFF.